This T cell receptor (beta chain) is drawn from a study of cytomegalovirus exposure and HLA in healthy donors. Regarding the study as a whole: A later analysis reportedly found fewer N-insertions in an Asian-associated ancestry cluster than the roughly 680-donor mean. Through in vitro validation, three CMV-associated chains were shown to be specific for CMV antigens. The authors enumerated roughly 160 TCR beta chains as linked to cytomegalovirus. Further analysis, carried out later, found HLA-associated TCR beta chains more clonally expanded than equally common other chains.

With V trimmed by 5 bases and J by 5 bases, 6 bases remained unmatched. The CDR3 extends over 14 amino acids. The germline CDR1 and CDR2 sequences are MNHEY and SVGAGI. Remarks on this clone: As yet, its antigen is unknown.

Primers: 60 Vbeta forward and 13 Jbeta reverse. The method was immunoSEQ multiplex PCR; TCRdb's version includes in-frame clones alone and lacks a portion of them. The sample has over 60,000 clones, roughly three quarters seen once; the top ten hold roughly 3%. The V call is TRBV6-5, the J call TRBJ1-3, with TRBD1 matching over 7 bases. This TCR came from a young man in good health and CMV-seronegative. Sequencing input: PBMCs. CDR3 loop: CASSRRQGRNTIYF. The CDR3 nucleotides read TGTGCCAGCAGTCGACGACAGGGTAGAAACACCATATATTTT.